The TCR beta chain under discussion was sequenced for a study of T cell repertoires in ileal Crohn's disease. Time point described: neoterminal ileum biopsy at postoperative endoscopy, about 6 months after surgery. Clones were read by immunoSEQ multiplex PCR, and TCRdb kept only the in-frame ones, dropping some. The top ten clones hold about an eighth of a sample with 4,100 or so clones, 85% of them seen once. The germline V gene has CDR1 SGHRS and CDR2 YFSETQ. There are 15 residues in the CDR3. Trimming stripped 5 bases from V and 4 bases from J, with 18 bases between. This TCR was recovered from an adult with Crohn's disease. Sequenced sample: ileal tissue. The V gene is TRBV5-1, the J gene TRBJ1-2; D gene ambiguous. CDR3 sequence: CASRALMGRGYGYTF. CDR3 coding DNA: TGCGCCAGCAGGGCGCTTATGGGTAGAGGCTATGGCTACACCTTC.